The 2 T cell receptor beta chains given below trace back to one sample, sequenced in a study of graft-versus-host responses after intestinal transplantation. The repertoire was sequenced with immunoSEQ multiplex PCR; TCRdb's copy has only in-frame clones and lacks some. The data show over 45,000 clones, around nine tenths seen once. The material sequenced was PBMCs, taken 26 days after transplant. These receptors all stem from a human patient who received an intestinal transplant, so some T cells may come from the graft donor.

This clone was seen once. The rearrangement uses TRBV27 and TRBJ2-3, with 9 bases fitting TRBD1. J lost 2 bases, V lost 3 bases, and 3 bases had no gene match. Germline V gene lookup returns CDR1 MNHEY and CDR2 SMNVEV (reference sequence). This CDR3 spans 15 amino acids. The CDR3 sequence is CASSFGQGNTDTQYF. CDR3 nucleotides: TGTGCCAGCAGTTTCGGACAGGGGAACACAGATACGCAGTATTTT.

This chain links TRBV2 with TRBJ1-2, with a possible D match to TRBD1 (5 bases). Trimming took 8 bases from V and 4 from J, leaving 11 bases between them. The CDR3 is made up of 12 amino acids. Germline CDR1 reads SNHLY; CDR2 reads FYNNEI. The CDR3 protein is CASAQGLYGYTF. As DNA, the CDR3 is TGTGCCAGCGCCCAGGGCCTCTATGGCTACACCTTC.